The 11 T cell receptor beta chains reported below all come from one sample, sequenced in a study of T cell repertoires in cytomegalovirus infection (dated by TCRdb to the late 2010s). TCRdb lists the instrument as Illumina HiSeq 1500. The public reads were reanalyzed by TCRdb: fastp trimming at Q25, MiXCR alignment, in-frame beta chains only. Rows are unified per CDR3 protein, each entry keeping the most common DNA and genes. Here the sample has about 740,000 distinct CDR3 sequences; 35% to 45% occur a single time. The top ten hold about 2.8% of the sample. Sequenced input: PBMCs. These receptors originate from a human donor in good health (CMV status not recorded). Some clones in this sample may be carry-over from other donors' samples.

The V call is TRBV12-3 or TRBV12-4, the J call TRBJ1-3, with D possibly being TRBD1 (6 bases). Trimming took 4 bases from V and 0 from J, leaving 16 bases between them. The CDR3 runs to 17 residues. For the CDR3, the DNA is TGTGCCAGCAGTTCCCAACAGGGTTGGGGCTCTGGAAACACCATATATTTT. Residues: CASSSQQGWGSGNTIYF.

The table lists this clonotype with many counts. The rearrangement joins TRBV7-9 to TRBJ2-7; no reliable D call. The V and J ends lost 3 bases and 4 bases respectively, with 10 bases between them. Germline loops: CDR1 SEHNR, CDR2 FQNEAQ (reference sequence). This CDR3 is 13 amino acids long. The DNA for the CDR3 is TGTGCCAGCAGCTTCCCTGTAGGGTACGAGCAGTACTTC. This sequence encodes CASSFPVGYEQYF.

The CDR3: CAVAGQTSSGANVLTF. CDR3 bases: TGTGCCGTCGCGGGACAGACTAGCTCTGGGGCCAACGTCCTGACTTTC. V and J are TRBV10-3 and TRBJ2-6; perhaps TRBD1 as D (7 bases). Germline values: CDR1 ENHRY, CDR2 SYGVKD. This CDR3 has 16 residues. V shed 11 bases and J shed 0 bases, with 17 bases lying between them.

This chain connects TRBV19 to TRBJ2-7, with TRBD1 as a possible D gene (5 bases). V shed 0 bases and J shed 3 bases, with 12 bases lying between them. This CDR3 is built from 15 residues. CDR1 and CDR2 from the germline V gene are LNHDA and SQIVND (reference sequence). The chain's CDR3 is CASSIEYPGRYEQYF. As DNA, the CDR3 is TGTGCCAGTAGTATAGAGTATCCAGGGCGCTACGAGCAGTACTTC. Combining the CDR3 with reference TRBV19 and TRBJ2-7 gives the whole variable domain DGGITQSPKYLFRKEGQNVTLSCEQNLNHDAMYWYRQDPGQGLRLIYYSQIVNDFQKGDIAEGYSVSREKKESFPLTVTSAQKNPTAFYLCASSIEYPGRYEQYFGPGTRLTVT.

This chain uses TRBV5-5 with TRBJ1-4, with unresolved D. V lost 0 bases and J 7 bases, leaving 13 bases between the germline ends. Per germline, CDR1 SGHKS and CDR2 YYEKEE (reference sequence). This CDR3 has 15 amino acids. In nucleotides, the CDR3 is TGTGCCAGCAGCTTGGTTGCGGAGGACGTTGAAAAACTGTTTTTT. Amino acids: CASSLVAEDVEKLFF.

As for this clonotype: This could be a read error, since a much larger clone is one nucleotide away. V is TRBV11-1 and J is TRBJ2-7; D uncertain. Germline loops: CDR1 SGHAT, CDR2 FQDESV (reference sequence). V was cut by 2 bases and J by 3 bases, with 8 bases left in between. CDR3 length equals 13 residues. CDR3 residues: CASSLISHYEQYF. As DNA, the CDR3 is TGTGCCAGCAGCTTAATCAGCCACTACGAGCAGTACTTC.

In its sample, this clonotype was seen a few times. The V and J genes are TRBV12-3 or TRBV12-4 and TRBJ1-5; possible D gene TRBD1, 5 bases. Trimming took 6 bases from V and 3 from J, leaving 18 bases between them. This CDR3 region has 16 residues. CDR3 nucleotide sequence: TGTGCCAGCAGCTCAGTCAGGGTTCAGGCCAATCAGCCCCAGCATTTT. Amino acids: CASSSVRVQANQPQHF.

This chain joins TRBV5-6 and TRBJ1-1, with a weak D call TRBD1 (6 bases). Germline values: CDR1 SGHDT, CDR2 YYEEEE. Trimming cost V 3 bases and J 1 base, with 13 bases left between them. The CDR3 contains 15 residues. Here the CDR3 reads CASSYGDIRNTEAFF. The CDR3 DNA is TGTGCCAGCAGCTATGGGGACATTAGGAACACTGAAGCTTTCTTT.

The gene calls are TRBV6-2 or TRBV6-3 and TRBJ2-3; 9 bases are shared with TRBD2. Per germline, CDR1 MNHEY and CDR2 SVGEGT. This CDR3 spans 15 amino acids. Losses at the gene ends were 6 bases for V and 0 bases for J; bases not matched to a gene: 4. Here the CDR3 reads CASRPSGISTDTQYF. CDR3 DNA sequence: TGTGCCAGCAGACCTAGCGGGATCAGCACAGATACGCAGTATTTT.

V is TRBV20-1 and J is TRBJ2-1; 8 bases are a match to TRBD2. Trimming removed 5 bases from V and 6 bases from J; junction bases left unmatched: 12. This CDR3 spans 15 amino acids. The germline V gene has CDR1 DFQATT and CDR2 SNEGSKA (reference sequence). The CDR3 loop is CSARLERESLNEQFF. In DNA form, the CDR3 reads TGCAGTGCTCGTCTAGAGCGGGAGTCTCTCAATGAGCAGTTCTTC.

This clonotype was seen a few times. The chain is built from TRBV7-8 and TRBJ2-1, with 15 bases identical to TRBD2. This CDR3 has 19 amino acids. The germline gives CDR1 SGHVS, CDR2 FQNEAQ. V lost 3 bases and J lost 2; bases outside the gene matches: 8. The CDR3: CASSFSGTSGRLPYNEQFF. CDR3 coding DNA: TGTGCCAGCAGCTTTAGCGGGACTAGCGGGAGGCTCCCCTACAATGAGCAGTTCTTC.